This T cell receptor beta chain was retrieved from a study of shared clonotypes between healthy human individuals. The material for each subset, its genomic DNA, was split evenly across several immunoSEQ plates. The data were produced by immunoSEQ multiplex PCR, yet TCRdb's version contains in-frame clones alone and is incomplete. The data show millions of clones, around nine tenths seen once. The CDR3 covers 17 residues. J gave up 5 bases and V 5 bases, and 17 bases lay outside the gene matches. CDR1 and CDR2 (germline): SGHAT, FQNNGV. The chain links TRBV11-2 to TRBJ2-5, with 7 bases identical to TRBD1. The receptor was derived from a man aged 18 to 35 in good health. Sequenced sample: naive CD4+ T cells sorted from blood. Noted subset: CD45RA+ positively selected. CDR3 residues: CASSPWVAFRGGETQYF. The CDR3, as DNA: TGTGCCAGCAGCCCCTGGGTGGCATTTAGAGGGGGCGAGACCCAGTACTTC. The variable domain in full, with the rest retrieved from reference TRBV11-2 and TRBJ2-5, is EAGVAQSPRYKIIEKRQSVAFWCNPISGHATLYWYQQILGQGPKLLIQFQNNGVVDDSQLPKDRFSAERLKGVDSTLKIQPAKLEDSAVYLCASSPWVAFRGGETQYFGPGTRLLVL.